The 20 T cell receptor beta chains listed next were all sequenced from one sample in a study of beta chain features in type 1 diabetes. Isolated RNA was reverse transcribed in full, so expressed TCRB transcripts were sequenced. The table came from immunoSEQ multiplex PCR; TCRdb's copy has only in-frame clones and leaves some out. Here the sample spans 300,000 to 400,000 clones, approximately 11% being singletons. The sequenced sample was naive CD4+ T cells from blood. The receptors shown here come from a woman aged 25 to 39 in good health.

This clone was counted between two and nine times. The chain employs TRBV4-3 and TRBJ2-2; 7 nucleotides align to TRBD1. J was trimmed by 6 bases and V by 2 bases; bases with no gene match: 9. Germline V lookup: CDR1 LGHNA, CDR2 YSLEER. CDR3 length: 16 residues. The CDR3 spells CASSQYRGLGSGELFF. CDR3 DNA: TGCGCCAGCAGCCAATACAGGGGTTTGGGGTCCGGGGAGCTGTTTTTT.

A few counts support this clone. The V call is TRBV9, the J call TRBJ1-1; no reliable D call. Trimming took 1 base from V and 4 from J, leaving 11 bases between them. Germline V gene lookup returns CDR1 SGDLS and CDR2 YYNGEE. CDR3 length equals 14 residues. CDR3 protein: CASSVLGYGTEAFF. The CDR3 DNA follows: TGTGCCAGCAGCGTATTGGGCTACGGCACTGAAGCTTTCTTT.

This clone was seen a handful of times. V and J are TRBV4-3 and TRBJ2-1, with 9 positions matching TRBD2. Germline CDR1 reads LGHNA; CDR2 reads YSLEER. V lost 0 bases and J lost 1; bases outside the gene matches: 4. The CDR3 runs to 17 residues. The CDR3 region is CASSQDLAGRSYNEQFF. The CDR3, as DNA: TGCGCCAGCAGCCAAGACCTAGCGGGAAGGTCCTACAATGAGCAGTTCTTC.

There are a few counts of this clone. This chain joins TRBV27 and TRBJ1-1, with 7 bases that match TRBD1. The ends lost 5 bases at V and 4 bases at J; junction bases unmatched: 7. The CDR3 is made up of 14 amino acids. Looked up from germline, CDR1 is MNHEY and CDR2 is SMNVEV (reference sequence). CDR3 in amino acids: CASSPSRTGTEAFF. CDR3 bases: TGTGCCAGCAGTCCCTCCCGGACAGGCACTGAAGCTTTCTTT.

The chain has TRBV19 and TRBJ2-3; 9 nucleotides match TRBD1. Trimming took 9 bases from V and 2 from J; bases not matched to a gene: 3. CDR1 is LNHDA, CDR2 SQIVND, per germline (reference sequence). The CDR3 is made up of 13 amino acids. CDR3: CASTGGATDTQYF. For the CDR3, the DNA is TGTGCCAGCACAGGGGGCGCCACAGATACGCAGTATTTT.

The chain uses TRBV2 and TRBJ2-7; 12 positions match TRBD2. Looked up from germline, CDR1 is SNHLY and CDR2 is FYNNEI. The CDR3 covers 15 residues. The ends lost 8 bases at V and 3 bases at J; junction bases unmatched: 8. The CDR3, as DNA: TGTGCCAGCCTCCAAGAGGGACTAGCGGGCTACGAGCAGTACTTC. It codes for CASLQEGLAGYEQYF.

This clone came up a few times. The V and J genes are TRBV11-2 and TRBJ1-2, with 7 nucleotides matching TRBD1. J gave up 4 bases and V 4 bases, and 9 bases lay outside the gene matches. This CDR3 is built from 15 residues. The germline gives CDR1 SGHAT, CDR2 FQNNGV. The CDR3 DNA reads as TGTGCCAGCAGCTCCTCGACAGGGTCGGCCTATGGCTACACCTTC. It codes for CASSSSTGSAYGYTF.

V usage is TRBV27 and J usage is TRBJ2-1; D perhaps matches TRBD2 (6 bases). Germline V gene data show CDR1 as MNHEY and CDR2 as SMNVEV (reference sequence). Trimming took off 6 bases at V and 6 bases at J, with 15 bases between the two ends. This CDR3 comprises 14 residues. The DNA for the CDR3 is TGTGCCAGCAGAACCGGGACTTTCTCCAATGAGCAGTTCTTC. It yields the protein CASRTGTFSNEQFF.

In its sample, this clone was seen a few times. CDR3 loop: CASSLGTGGSYGYTF. Here the CDR3 DNA reads TGTGCCAGCAGTCTCGGGACAGGAGGGAGCTATGGCTACACCTTC. The chain couples TRBV27 to TRBJ1-2; 8 bases map to TRBD1. The CDR3 spans 15 residues. The V and J ends lost 5 bases and 4 bases, in that order; junction bases with no gene match: 9. Germline CDR1 reads MNHEY; CDR2 reads SMNVEV (reference sequence).

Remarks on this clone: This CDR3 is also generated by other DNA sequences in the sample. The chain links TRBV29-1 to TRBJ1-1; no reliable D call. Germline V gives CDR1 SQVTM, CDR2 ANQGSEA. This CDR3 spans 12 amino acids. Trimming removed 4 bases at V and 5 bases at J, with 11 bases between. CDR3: CSVGTSRTEAFF. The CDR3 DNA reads TGCAGCGTTGGGACTAGTAGGACTGAAGCTTTCTTT.

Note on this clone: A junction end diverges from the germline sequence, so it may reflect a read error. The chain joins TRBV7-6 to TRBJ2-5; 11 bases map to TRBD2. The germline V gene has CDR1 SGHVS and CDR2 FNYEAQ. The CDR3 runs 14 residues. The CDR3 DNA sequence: TGTGCCAGCAGCCTAGCGGGAGGACAAGAGACCCAGTACTTC. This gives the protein CASSLAGGQETQYF.

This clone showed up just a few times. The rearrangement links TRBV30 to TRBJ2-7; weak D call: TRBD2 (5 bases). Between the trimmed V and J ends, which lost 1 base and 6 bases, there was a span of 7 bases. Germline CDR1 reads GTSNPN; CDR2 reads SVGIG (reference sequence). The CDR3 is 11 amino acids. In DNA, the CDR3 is TGTGCCTGGAGTGGCGGGCTCGAGCAGTACTTC. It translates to CAWSGGLEQYF.

The CDR3 spells CASSSSGGNTEAFF. Here the CDR3 DNA reads TGTGCCAGCAGCTCCTCAGGGGGGAACACTGAAGCTTTCTTT. The V and J genes are TRBV7-3 and TRBJ1-1; 7 bases map to TRBD1. J was trimmed by 1 base and V by 4 bases; bases with no gene match: 3. Germline assignment: CDR1 SGHTA and CDR2 FQGTGA. This CDR3 region has 14 residues. The variable domain in full, with the rest retrieved from reference TRBV7-3 and TRBJ1-1, is GAGVSQTPSNKVTEKGKYVELRCDPISGHTALYWYRQSLGQGPEFLIYFQGTGAADDSGLPNDRFFAVRPEGSVSTLKIQRTERGDSAVYLCASSSSGGNTEAFFGQGTRLTVV.

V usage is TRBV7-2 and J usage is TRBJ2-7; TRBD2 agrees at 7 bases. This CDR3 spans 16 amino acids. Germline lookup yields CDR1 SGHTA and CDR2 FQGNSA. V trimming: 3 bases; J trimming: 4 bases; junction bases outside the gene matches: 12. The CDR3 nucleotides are TGTGCCAGCAGCTTTCAGTGGTGGGGGGAGGGGTACGAGCAGTACTTC. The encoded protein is CASSFQWWGEGYEQYF.

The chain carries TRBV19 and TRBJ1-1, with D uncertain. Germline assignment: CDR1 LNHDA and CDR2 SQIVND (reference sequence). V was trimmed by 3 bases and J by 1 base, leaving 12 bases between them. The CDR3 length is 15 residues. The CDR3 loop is CASSIPKRGNTEAFF. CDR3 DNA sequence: TGTGCCAGTAGTATCCCCAAACGGGGGAACACTGAAGCTTTCTTT.

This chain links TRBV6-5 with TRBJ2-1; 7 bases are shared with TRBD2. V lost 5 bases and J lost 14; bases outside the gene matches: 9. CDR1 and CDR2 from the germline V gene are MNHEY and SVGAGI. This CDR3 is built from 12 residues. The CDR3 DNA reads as TGTGCCAGCAGTCCCGAATGGGAGGGCAAGTTCTTC. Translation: CASSPEWEGKFF.

CDR3 sequence: CASNGLVVYEQYF. For the CDR3, the DNA is TGTGCCAGCAATGGACTAGTGGTCTACGAGCAGTACTTC. The V gene is TRBV28, the J gene TRBJ2-7, with 7 bases matching TRBD2. Germline CDR1 reads MDHEN; CDR2 reads SYDVKM. The CDR3 has 13 residues. Trimming cost V 7 bases and J 3 bases; bases outside gene matches: 6.

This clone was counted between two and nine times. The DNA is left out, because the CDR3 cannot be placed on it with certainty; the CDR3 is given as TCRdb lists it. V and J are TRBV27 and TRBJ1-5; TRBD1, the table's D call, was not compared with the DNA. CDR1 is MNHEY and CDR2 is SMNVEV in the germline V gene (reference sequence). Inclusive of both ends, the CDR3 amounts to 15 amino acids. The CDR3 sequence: CASSFLAGGNQPQHF.

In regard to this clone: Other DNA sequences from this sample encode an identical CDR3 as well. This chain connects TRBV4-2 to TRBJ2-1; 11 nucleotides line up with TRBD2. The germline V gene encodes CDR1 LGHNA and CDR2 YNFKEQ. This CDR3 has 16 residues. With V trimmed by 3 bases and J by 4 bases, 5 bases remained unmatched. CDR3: CASSQDLAGGYNEQFF. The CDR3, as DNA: TGTGCCAGCAGCCAGGACCTAGCGGGAGGATACAATGAGCAGTTCTTC.

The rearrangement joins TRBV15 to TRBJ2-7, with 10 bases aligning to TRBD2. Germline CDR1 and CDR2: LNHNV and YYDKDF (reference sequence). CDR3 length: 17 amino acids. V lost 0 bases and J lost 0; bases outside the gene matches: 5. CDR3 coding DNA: TGTGCCACCAGCAGAGATACAACTAGCGGGATCTCCTACGAGCAGTACTTC. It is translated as CATSRDTTSGISYEQYF.